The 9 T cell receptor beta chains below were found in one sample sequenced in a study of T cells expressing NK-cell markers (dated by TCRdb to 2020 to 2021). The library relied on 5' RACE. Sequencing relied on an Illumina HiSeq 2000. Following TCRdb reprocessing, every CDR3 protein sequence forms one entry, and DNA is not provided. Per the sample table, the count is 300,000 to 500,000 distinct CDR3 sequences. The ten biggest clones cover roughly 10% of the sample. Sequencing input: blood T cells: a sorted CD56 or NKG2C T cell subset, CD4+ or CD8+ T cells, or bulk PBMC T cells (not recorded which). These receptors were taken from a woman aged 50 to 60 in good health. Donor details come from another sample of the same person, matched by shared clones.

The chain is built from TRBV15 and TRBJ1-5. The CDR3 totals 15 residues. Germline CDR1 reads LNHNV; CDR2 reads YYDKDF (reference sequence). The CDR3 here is CATSTAEYSNQPQHF.

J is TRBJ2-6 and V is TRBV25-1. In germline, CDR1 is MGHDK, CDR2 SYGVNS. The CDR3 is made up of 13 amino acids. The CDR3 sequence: CASQPAGANVLTF.

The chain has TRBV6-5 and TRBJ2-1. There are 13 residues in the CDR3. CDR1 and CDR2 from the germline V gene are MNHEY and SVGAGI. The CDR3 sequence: CASRKVGWNEQFF.

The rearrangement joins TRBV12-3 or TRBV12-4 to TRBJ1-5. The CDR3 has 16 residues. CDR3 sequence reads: CASSSPGGASNQPQHF.

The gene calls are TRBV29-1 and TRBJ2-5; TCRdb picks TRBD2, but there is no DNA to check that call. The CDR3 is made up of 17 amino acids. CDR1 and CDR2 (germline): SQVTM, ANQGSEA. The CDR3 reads CSVFLNADGTSAETQYF. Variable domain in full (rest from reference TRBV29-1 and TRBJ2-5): SAVISQKPSRDICQRGTSLTIQCQVDSQVTMMFWYRQQPGQSLTLIATANQGSEATYESGFVIDKFPISRPNLTFSTLTVSNMSPEDSSIYLCSVFLNADGTSAETQYFGPGTRLLVL.

CDR3 amino acids: CSALYRDFTDTQYF. The V call is TRBV29-1, the J call TRBJ2-3; the D call from TCRdb, TRBD1, cannot be confirmed without DNA. The CDR3 is 14 residues long. Germline CDR1 is SQVTM and CDR2 is ANQGSEA.

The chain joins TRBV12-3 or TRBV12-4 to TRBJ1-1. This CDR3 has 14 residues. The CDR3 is CASSLVMRLTEAFF.

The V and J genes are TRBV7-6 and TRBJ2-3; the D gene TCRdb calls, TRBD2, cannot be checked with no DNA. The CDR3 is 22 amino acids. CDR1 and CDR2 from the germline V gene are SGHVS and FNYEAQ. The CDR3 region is CASSLVSFRELAGGPPPDTQYF.

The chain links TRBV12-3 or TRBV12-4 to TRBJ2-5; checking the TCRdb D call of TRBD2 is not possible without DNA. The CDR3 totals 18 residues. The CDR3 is CASSPGSGLAGAAETQYF.